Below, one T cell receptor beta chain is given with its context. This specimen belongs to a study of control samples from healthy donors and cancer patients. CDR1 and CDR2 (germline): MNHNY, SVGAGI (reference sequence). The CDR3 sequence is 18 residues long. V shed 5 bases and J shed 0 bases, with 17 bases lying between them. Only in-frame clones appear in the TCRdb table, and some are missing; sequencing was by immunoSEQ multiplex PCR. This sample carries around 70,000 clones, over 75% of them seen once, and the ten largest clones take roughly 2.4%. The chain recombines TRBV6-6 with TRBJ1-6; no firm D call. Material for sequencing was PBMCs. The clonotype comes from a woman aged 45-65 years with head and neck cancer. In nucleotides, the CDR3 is TGTGCCAGCAGTCCAACCTCCGGACGGAGCTCCTATAATTCACCCCTCCACTTT. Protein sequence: CASSPTSGRSSYNSPLHF.